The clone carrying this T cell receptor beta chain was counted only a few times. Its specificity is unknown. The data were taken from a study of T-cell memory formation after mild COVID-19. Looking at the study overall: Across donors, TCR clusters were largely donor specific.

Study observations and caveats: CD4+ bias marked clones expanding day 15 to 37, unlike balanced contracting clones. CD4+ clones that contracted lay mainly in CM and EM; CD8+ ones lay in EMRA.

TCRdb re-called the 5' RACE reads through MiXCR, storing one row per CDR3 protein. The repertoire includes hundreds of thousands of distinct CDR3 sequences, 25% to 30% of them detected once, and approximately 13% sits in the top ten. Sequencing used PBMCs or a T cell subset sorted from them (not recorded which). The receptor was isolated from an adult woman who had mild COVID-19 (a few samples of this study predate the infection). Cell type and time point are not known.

This CDR3 reads CASSLGLASYEQYF. DNA of the CDR3: TGTGCCAGCAGTTTAGGGCTAGCGTCCTACGAGCAGTACTTC. V is TRBV12-3 or TRBV12-4 and J is TRBJ2-7; TRBD2 is a possible D gene (6 bases). The V end was cut by 1 base, the J end by 1 base, with 8 bases between. CDR3 size: 14 residues.